This is a list of T cell receptor beta chains from one sample in a study of technical replicates of blood from a few donors. The assay was immunoSEQ multiplex PCR, and TCRdb's table has in-frame clones only and misses some. This sample has under 85,000 clones; approximately 97% occur once, and the top ten carry about 0.24%. Sequencing input: T cells isolated from PBMCs. These receptors all come from a human donor in good health. The CDR3 runs from the conserved cysteine through the conserved F or W. A D gene is named only where the DNA matches it firmly.

V gene	J gene	D gene	CDR3 DNA	CDR3 protein
TRBV7-2	TRBJ2-2	-	TGTGCCAGCAGCTTACTAGGCGCGAACACCGGGGAGCTGTTTTTT	CASSLLGANTGELFF
TRBV18	TRBJ1-2	TRBD1	TGTGCCAGCTCACCCATCACAGGGGGGGCTGCTGTGAGCTATGGCTACACCTTC	CASSPITGGAAVSYGYTF
TRBV28	TRBJ2-5	-	TGTGCCAGCAGTTTTAATAGAGGAGAGACCCAGTACTTC	CASSFNRGETQYF
TRBV9	TRBJ2-1	TRBD2	TGTGCCAGCAGCACATCAGGACTAGCGGGAGGGGAGCAGTTCTTC	CASSTSGLAGGEQFF
TRBV28	TRBJ1-4	TRBD1	TGTGCCAGCAGATCGTTCGGGGACAGAAATGAAAAACTGTTTTTT	CASRSFGDRNEKLFF
TRBV13	TRBJ2-7	-	TGTGCCAGCCTATCATGGGGAGACGAGCAGTACTTC	CASLSWGDEQYF
TRBV6-1	TRBJ1-5	TRBD1	TGTGCCAGCAGTAACCAACAGGGGAACGTTCAGCCCCAGCATTTT	CASSNQQGNVQPQHF
TRBV5-1	TRBJ2-7	TRBD2	TGCGCCAGCAGCTTTAGCGGGAATGGCAACGAGCAGTACTTC	CASSFSGNGNEQYF
TRBV14	TRBJ2-3	-	TGTGCCAGCAGCCAAGAGCTCGGGGGTATCACAGATACGCAGTATTTT	CASSQELGGITDTQYF
TRBV4-1	TRBJ2-2	TRBD2	TGCGCCAGCAGCCCGGGACTAGCGGGAGCGGGCGGGGAGCTGTTTTTT	CASSPGLAGAGGELFF